A single T cell receptor beta chain is shown here with its context. The target antigen is unknown. Data came from immunoSEQ multiplex PCR; TCRdb stores just in-frame clones and leaves some out. Among about 79,000 clones listed, roughly 93% were seen once. With 5 bases removed from V and 4 bases from J, the gap between germline ends came to 15 bases. Germline lookup yields CDR1 SEHNR and CDR2 FQNEAQ (reference sequence). The CDR3 runs to 14 residues. Donors came from a validation cohort of about 120 subjects, distinct from the first 666-subject cohort. The data are from a study of cytomegalovirus exposure and HLA in healthy donors. Regarding the study as a whole: Clusters of TCRs from the first cohort tended to co-occur in the 100 to 150 validation repertoires (as a later analysis found). Published work reported that the classifier diagnosed cytomegalovirus status with high specificity and sensitivity.

This TCR came from a woman in her thirties in good health and CMV-seronegative. V and J are TRBV7-9 and TRBJ2-7; TRBD1 might be the D (6 bases). The sequencing input was PBMCs. The CDR3 nucleotides are TGTGCCAGCAGCCCCCGGGACAAGTCATACGAGCAGTACTTC. This translates into CASSPRDKSYEQYF.